A single T cell receptor (beta chain) is shown here with its context. These data belong to a study of shared T cell receptors in the human thymus. Clones were sequenced by immunoSEQ multiplex PCR, and TCRdb holds only the in-frame ones, with some missing. This sample has roughly 500,000 clones, with roughly 74% found just once. The CDR3 is made up of 15 amino acids. Germline V lookup: CDR1 KGHSH, CDR2 LQKENI. The V gene lost 2 bases and the J gene lost 3 bases, with 10 bases spanning the gap. This same sample was also taken into another study, of human thymus T cells. This second study notes: The related literature has documented a marked overlap of thymic repertoires among unrelated individuals.

This clonotype originated in a boy under two years old with a congenital heart defect. The V and J genes are TRBV18 and TRBJ2-2; possible D gene TRBD2, 6 bases. Specimen: thymocytes. CDR3 DNA: TGTGCCAGCTCACCAGGCGGGATAGACACCGGGGAGCTGTTTTTT. Translating it yields CASSPGGIDTGELFF.